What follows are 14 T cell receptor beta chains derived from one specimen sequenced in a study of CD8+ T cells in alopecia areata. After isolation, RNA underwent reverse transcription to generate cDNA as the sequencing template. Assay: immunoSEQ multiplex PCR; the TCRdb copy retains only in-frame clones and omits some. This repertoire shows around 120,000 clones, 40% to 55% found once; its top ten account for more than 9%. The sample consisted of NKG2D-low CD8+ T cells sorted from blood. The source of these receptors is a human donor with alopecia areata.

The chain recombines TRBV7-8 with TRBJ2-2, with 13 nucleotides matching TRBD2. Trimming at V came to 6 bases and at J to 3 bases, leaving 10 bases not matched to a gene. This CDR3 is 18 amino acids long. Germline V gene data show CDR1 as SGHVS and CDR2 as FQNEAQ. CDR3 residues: CASSSITSGREHTGELFF. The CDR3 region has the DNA TGTGCCAGCAGTTCAATAACTAGCGGGAGGGAACACACCGGGGAGCTGTTTTTT.

Here the CDR3 DNA reads TGTGCCTGGAAGCTAGACTCCTACGAGCAGTACTTC. It encodes CAWKLDSYEQYF. V and J are TRBV30 and TRBJ2-7; no reliable D call. The V and J ends lost 4 bases and 0 bases respectively, with 7 bases between them. There are 12 residues in the CDR3. Looked up from germline, CDR1 is GTSNPN and CDR2 is SVGIG (reference sequence).

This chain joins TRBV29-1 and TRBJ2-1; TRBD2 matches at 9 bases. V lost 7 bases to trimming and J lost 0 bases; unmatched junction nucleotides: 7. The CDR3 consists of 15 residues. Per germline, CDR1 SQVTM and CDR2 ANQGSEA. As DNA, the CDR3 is TGCAGCGCCGTTAGCGGGAGAGGCTCCTACAATGAGCAGTTCTTC. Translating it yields CSAVSGRGSYNEQFF.

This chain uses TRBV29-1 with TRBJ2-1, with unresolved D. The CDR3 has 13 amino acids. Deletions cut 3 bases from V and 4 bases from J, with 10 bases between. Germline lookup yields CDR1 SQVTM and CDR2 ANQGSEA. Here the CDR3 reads CSVEDGIYNEQFF. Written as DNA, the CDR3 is TGCAGCGTTGAGGACGGTATATACAATGAGCAGTTCTTC.

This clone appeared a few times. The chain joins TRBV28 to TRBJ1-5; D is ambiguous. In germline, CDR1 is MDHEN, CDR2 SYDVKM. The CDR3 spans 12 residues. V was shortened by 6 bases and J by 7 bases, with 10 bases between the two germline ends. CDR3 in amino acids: CASSLSAQPQHF. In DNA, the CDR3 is TGTGCCAGCAGCCTTTCGGCCCAGCCCCAGCATTTT.

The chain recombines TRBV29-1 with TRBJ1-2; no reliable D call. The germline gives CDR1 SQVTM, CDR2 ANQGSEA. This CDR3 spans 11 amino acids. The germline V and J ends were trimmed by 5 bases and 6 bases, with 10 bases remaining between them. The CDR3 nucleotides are TGCAGCGTTTGGGGAAAGGATGGCTACACCTTC. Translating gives CSVWGKDGYTF.

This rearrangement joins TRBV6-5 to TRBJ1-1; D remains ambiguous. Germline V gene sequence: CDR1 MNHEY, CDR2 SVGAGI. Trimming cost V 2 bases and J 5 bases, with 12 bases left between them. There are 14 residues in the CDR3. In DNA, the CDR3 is TGTGCCAGCAGTTACGGTGGTGGTGGGACTGAAGCTTTCTTT. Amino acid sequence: CASSYGGGGTEAFF.

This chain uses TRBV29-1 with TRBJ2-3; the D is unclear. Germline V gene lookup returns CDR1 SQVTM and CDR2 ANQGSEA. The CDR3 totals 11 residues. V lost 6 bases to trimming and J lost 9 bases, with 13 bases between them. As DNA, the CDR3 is TGCAGCGTGGCCGGAGACGGCACGCAGTATTTT. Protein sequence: CSVAGDGTQYF.

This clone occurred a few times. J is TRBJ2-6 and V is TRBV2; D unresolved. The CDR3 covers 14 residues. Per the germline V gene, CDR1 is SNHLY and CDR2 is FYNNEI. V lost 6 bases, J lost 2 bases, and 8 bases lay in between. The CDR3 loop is CASRERTGANVLTF. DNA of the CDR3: TGTGCCAGCAGGGAACGGACTGGGGCCAACGTCCTGACTTTC.

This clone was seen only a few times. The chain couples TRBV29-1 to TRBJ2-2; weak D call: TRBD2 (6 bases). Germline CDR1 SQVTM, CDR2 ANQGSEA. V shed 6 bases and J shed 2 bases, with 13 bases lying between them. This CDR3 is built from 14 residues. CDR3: CSVAGGANTGELFF. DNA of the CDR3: TGCAGCGTGGCCGGGGGAGCAAACACCGGGGAGCTGTTTTTT.

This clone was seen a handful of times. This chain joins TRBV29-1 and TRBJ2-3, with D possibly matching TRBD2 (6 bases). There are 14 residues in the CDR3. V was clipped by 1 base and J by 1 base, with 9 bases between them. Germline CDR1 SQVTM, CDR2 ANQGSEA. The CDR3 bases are TGCAGCGTTGAAGGCAGGGAGGGCACAGATACGCAGTATTTT. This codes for CSVEGREGTDTQYF.

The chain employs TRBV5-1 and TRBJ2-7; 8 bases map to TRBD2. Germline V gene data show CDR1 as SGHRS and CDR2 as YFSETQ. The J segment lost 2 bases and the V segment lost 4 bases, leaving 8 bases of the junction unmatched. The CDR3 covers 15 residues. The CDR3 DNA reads TGCGCCAGCAGCCCCCGGGGGGGGACTACCTACGAGCAGTACTTC. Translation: CASSPRGGTTYEQYF.

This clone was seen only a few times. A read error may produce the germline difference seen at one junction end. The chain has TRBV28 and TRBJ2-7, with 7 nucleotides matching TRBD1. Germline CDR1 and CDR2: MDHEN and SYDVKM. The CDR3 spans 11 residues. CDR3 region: CASSPGTETHF. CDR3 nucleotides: TGTGCCAGCAGTCCGGGGACAGAGACACACTTC.

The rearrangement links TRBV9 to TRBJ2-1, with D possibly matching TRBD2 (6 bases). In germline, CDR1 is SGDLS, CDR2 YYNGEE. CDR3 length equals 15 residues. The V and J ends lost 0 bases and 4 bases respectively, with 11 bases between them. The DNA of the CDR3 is TGTGCCAGCAGCGTAGCATTGGGGACTTACAATGAGCAGTTCTTC. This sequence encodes CASSVALGTYNEQFF.